This T cell receptor (beta chain) was identified during a study of technical replicates of blood from four donors (dated by TCRdb to about 2017). The method behind the library was the immunoSEQ multiplex PCR assay. TCRdb limited this immuneACCESS table to in-frame rearrangements with V and J called. A share of clones is missing; checked studies link under half to unresolved V genes, and the rest is unexplained. Recorded for this sample are some 71,000 clones; approximately 97% of them occurred a single time. The top ten clones comprise 0.25% to 0.3% of the sample. With regard to this clone: The target of this receptor is not known. Base-call qualities are not available, and no considerably larger clone is one nucleotide away.

The CDR3 spans 19 residues, from the cysteine through the phenylalanine. The only DNA kept is the CDR3, 57 bases in frame from the first base. The V end gives up 8 bases and the J end 4 bases, leaving 18 bases in the junction not matched to a gene. The germline V gene yields SNHLY for CDR1 and FYNNEI for CDR2. The chain couples TRBV2 to TRBJ2-3; 13 junctional bases match TRBD2. This clonotype was sampled from a human donor in good health. Sequenced: T cells isolated from PBMCs. The CDR3 reads CASFDIRTSGRLGADTQYF. The DNA sequence is TGTGCCAGCTTTGATATCCGGACTAGCGGGAGATTGGGCGCAGATACGCAGTATTTT.